The 10 T cell receptor beta chains below all came from one sample that was sequenced in a study of identical twins. TCRdb itself ran the 5' RACE reads through MiXCR, one entry per CDR3 protein. Of more than 400,000 distinct CDR3 sequences listed, about 15% were seen once; the top ten hold 0.35% to 0.45%. These sequences were also reported in another study, on yellow fever vaccine responses in identical twins.

Material: CD4+ T cells sorted from blood. The receptors were sampled from a woman between 18 and 30 years old in good health.

In this sample, this clonotype turned up a few times. The chain couples TRBV28 to TRBJ2-1, with D tentatively TRBD2 (6 bases). The length of the CDR3 is 17 residues. The V gene's germline CDR1 is MDHEN and CDR2 SYDVKM. Trimming removed 4 bases at V and 0 bases at J, with 16 bases between. The CDR3 sequence is CASSSLSAGSSYNEQFF. CDR3 coding DNA: TGTGCCAGCAGTTCCCTCTCGGCGGGGAGCTCCTACAATGAGCAGTTCTTC.

There are a few counts of this clonotype. V usage is TRBV7-8 and J usage is TRBJ2-2; a possible D gene is TRBD1 (6 bases). Per germline, CDR1 SGHVS and CDR2 FQNEAQ. This CDR3 is built from 18 residues. Trimming removed 1 base from V and 2 bases from J, with 17 bases in between. The CDR3 nucleotides read TGTGCCAGCAGCTTAGGGTCCTTGGGGACAACAAACACCGGGGAGCTGTTTTTT. It yields the protein CASSLGSLGTTNTGELFF.

The chain carries TRBV19 and TRBJ2-3; unclear D gene. Germline V gene sequence: CDR1 LNHDA, CDR2 SQIVND (reference sequence). The V gene lost 5 bases and the J gene lost 10 bases, with 16 bases spanning the gap. This CDR3 contains 13 residues. The CDR3, as DNA: TGTGCCAGTAGTTCGGGTCCTTGGCTTTCGCAGTATTTT. Translated, it gives CASSSGPWLSQYF.

The chain joins TRBV7-9 to TRBJ2-3, with D tentatively TRBD1 (6 bases). V was clipped by 5 bases and J by 2 bases, with 17 bases between them. This CDR3 is 16 amino acids long. Germline-derived CDR1 and CDR2 are SEHNR and FQNEAQ (reference sequence). CDR3 DNA: TGTGCCAGCAGCAAGGGCGGCAGGGGATCCACAGATACGCAGTATTTT. This sequence encodes CASSKGGRGSTDTQYF.

This sequence joins TRBV5-1 and TRBJ1-4, with TRBD1 matching 7 bases. Germline CDR1 and CDR2: SGHRS and YFSETQ. CDR3 length: 14 residues. With 4 bases clipped from V and 2 bases from J, the junction kept 2 bases outside the gene matches. The CDR3 protein is CASSDRVTNEKLFF. In nucleotides, the CDR3 is TGCGCCAGCAGCGACAGGGTCACTAATGAAAAACTGTTTTTT.

The V and J genes are TRBV5-1 and TRBJ2-1; TRBD1 or TRBD2 may be the D gene (5 bases each). The germline V and J ends were trimmed by 2 bases and 9 bases, with 15 bases remaining between them. CDR1 SGHRS and CDR2 YFSETQ come from the germline V gene. CDR3 length: 14 amino acids. CDR3 sequence (DNA): TGCGCCAGCAGCTTTAAGGGACCGCCGGTTGAGCAGTTCTTC. Translation: CASSFKGPPVEQFF.

The chain joins TRBV5-1 to TRBJ2-3, with TRBD1 matching 9 bases. The CDR3 has 17 amino acids. Germline CDR1 SGHRS, CDR2 YFSETQ. V was clipped by 4 bases and J by 2 bases; unmatched bases: 11. CDR3 protein: CASSRGTGQGSTDTQYF. The CDR3 nucleotides are TGCGCCAGCAGCCGGGGGACGGGACAGGGCTCCACAGATACGCAGTATTTT.

This clonotype has just a few counts. This chain links TRBV7-6 with TRBJ1-6; 8 positions agree with TRBD1. The CDR3 totals 16 residues. V gave up 0 bases and J gave up 7 bases; unmatched junction bases: 5. CDR1 and CDR2 (germline): SGHVS, FNYEAQ. CDR3 in amino acids: CASSLALTGVNSPLHF. CDR3 nucleotides: TGTGCCAGCAGCTTAGCGCTGACAGGGGTGAATTCACCCCTCCACTTT.

The V call is TRBV5-5, the J call TRBJ2-7; TRBD1 aligns across 8 bases. J was trimmed by 1 base and V by 0 bases; bases with no gene match: 9. The CDR3 sequence is 17 residues long. Germline lookup yields CDR1 SGHKS and CDR2 YYEKEE (reference sequence). CDR3 DNA sequence: TGTGCCAGCAGCTTGGCCATCGGCAGGGGGCCTTCCTACGAGCAGTACGTC. Amino acid sequence: CASSLAIGRGPSYEQYV.

This clonotype was seen a few times. The chain recombines TRBV11-2 with TRBJ1-2; no reliable D call. The germline V gene has CDR1 SGHAT and CDR2 FQNNGV. CDR3 length: 11 amino acids. Trimming stripped 1 base from V and 7 bases from J, with 4 bases between. CDR3 sequence reads: CASSLVGGYTF. The DNA for the CDR3 is TGTGCCAGCAGCTTAGTCGGTGGCTACACCTTC. Full variable domain (outside the CDR3, taken from reference TRBV11-2 and TRBJ1-2): EAGVAQSPRYKIIEKRQSVAFWCNPISGHATLYWYQQILGQGPKLLIQFQNNGVVDDSQLPKDRFSAERLKGVDSTLKIQPAKLEDSAVYLCASSLVGGYTFGSGTRLTVV.